This T cell receptor (beta chain) was recorded in a study of Graves' ophthalmopathy and Graves' hyperthyroidism (dated by TCRdb to between 2018 and 2020). In terms of the full investigation: Peripheral blood was collected before any treatment was given, at the time of initial diagnosis. The study used TCR beta repertoire signatures to distinguish Graves' ophthalmopathy from Graves' hyperthyroidism and to predict progression to ophthalmopathy. Following sample collection, hyperthyroidism patients were given methimazole at a starting dose of 30 mg daily, and ophthalmopathy patients were given high-dose intravenous methylprednisolone. The 90 or so discovery patients were randomly split 7:3 into training and test sets. In total, around 140 blood samples were TCR-sequenced: 43 ophthalmopathy, some 75 hyperthyroidism and some 17 hyperthyroidism-to-ophthalmopathy patients. To explore V-J signatures distinguishing ophthalmopathy from hyperthyroidism, a discovery set of 100 patients (roughly 45 ophthalmopathy, 57 stable hyperthyroidism) was enrolled. In about six hyperthyroidism patients, the T-cell repertoires found in thyroid tissue were compared with those found in blood. An independent validation cohort was composed of around 19 hyperthyroidism patients and about 17 patients who later progressed from hyperthyroidism to ophthalmopathy. The study at large found these results: Most expanded thyroid clonotypes with frequency above 0.001 were also detected in blood, suggesting blood repertoires may reflect the thyroid immune response. Ophthalmopathy was separated from stable hyperthyroidism by the 13-signature model with roughly 87% sensitivity and about 81% specificity in cross-validation and with 80%/75% in the test set. In validation, the model predicted ophthalmopathy progression with 55% to 71% sensitivity and roughly 72% specificity; some 13 predicted patients were CT-confirmed with GO in a median of 6.5 months. Sample size was not statistically predetermined, and group allocation was not concealed from the investigators.

Looking up the germline V gene yields CDR1 MDHEN and CDR2 SYDVKM. The V and J ends are trimmed by 7 bases and 10 bases, leaving 14 bases between them. Its CDR3 holds 13 amino acids, cysteine through phenylalanine. The retained sequence is limited to the CDR3, 39 bases, with the frame set at the first base. For repertoire sequencing, TCR beta CDR3 regions were amplified from RNA transcripts. A first-round RT-PCR used HTBI primers with the Qiagen OneStep RT-PCR kit, followed by a second-round multiplex PCR, size selection and purification. The libraries underwent paired-end sequencing with 100 bp reads on an Illumina HiSeq2000. The study's own analysis went as follows. SOAPnuke was used to process the reads, throwing out any read that had adapters, had uncalled bases, had a mean Phred below 15, or lacked an exact constant-primer or identifier match. COPE v1.2.5 was used to merge high-quality paired reads. Unique nucleotide sequences were defined as clonotypes and aligned to IMGT TRB V, D and J references using MiTCR v1.1. Only V-J combinations with frequency above 0.0001 were analysed, covering over 98% of repertoires. For each V-J combination, a TCR clonal expansion and chaos score was defined as the ratio of F50 clonal expansion to chaos observed in the TCRdist matrix. Features were reduced by Welch's t-statistics and random forest to around 13 V-J combinations, which fed a naive Bayes classifier. The Morisita-Horn index was used to measure how similar the thyroid and blood repertoires were. In TCRdb, the public reads were trimmed at Q25 with fastp and aligned with MiXCR, with productive beta chains retained. Every distinct CDR3 protein forms one entry, paired with its most common genes and DNA. The V and J calls were determined by TCRdb, not by the authors. This sample holds 680,000 or so distinct CDR3 sequences; over 20% were observed only once. The biggest ten clones account for more than 5.5% of the sample.

In its sample, this clonotype was seen many times. Its antigen has not been determined. Base qualities are not recorded, but no much larger clone differs from it by a single base. Hyperthyroidism was defined as stable when no progression to ophthalmopathy occurred within 18 months of follow-up. Hyperthyroidism patients were newly diagnosed, with disease duration under 2 months, and aged 18 to 65 years. Anyone with other autoimmune diseases, uncontrolled infections, pregnancy or lactation was excluded from the study. Clinical symptoms, serum thyroxine, TRAb, thyroid ultrasound and orbital computed tomography were used for diagnosis. Ficoll-Paque density gradient centrifugation was used to isolate PBMCs from around 10 ml of fresh peripheral blood. Trizol reagent was used to extract the total RNA, and its quality was then checked on an Agilent 2100 Bioanalyzer.

The chain is made from TRBV28 and TRBJ1-6, and possibly TRBD1, on 5 matching bases. The sequenced sample was peripheral blood. This TCR was sampled from a woman aged 18 to 35 with stable Graves' hyperthyroidism. Some clones in this sample may be carry-over from other donors' samples. Donor details come from another sample of the same person, matched by shared clones. For the CDR3, the sequence is CASTLGADSPLHF. The DNA reads as follows: TGTGCCAGCACACTTGGGGCCGACTCACCCCTCCACTTT.